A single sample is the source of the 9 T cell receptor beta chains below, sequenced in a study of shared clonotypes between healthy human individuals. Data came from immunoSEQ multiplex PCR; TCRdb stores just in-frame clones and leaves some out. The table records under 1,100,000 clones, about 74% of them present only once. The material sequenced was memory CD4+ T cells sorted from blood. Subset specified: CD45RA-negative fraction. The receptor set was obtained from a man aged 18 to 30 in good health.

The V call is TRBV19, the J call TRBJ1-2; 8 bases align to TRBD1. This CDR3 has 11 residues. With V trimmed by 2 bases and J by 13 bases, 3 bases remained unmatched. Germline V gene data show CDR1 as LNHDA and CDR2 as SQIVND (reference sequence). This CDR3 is CASSIKGQVTF. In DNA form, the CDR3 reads TGTGCCAGTAGTATAAAGGGACAGGTCACCTTC.

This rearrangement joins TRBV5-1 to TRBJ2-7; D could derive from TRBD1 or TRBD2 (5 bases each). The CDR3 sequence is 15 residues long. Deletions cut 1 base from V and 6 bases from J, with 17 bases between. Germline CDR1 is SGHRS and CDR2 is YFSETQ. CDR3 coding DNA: TGCGCCAGCAGCTTGCGGGACGCCGATCGCAGCGAGCAGTACTTC. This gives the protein CASSLRDADRSEQYF.

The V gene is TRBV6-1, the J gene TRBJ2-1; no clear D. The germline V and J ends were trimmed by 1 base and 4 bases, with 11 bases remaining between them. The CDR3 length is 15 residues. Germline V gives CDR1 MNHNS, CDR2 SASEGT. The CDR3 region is CASSEGGSIYNEQFF. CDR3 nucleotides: TGTGCCAGCAGTGAAGGCGGCTCCATATACAATGAGCAGTTCTTC.

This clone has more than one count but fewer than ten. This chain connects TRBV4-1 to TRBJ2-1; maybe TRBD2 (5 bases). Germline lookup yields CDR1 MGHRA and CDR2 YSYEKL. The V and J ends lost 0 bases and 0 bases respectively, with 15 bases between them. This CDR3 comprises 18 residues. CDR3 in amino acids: CASSQEHTGIFSYNEQFF. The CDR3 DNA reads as TGCGCCAGCAGCCAAGAGCACACCGGGATCTTCTCCTACAATGAGCAGTTCTTC.

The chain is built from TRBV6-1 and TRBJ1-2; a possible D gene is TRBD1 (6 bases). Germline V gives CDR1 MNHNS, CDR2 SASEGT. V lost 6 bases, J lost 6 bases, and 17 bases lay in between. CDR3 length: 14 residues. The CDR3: CASRGDTGTHGYTF. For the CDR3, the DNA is TGTGCCAGCAGGGGGGACACAGGTACTCATGGCTACACCTTC.

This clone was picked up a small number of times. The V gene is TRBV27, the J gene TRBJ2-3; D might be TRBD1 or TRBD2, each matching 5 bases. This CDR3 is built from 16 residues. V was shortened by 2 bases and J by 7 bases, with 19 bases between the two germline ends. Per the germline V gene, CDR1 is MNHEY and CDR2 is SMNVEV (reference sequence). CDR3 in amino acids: CASSLGTKRGANTQYF. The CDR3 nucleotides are TGTGCCAGCAGTTTAGGGACCAAAAGAGGGGCCAATACGCAGTATTTT.

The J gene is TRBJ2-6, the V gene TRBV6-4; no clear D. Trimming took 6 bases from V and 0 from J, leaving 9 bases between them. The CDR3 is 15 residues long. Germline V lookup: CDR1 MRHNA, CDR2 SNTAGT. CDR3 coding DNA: TGTGCCAGCAGCCCTTTAAACTCTGGGGCCAACGTCCTGACTTTC. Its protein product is CASSPLNSGANVLTF.

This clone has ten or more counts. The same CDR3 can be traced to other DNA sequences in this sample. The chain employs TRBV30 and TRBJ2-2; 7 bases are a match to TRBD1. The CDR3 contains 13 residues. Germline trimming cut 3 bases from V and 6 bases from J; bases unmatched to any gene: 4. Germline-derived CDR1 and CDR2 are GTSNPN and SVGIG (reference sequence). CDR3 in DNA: TGTGCCTGGAGCGCCACAGGGGCCGGGGAGCTGTTTTTT. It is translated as CAWSATGAGELFF.

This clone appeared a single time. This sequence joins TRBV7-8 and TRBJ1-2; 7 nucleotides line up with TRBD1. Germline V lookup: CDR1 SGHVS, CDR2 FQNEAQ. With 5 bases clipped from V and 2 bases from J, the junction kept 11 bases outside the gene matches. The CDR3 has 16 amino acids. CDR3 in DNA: TGTGCCAGCAGCCCCCGTAGCCAGGGACAGAACTATGGCTACACCTTC. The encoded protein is CASSPRSQGQNYGYTF.